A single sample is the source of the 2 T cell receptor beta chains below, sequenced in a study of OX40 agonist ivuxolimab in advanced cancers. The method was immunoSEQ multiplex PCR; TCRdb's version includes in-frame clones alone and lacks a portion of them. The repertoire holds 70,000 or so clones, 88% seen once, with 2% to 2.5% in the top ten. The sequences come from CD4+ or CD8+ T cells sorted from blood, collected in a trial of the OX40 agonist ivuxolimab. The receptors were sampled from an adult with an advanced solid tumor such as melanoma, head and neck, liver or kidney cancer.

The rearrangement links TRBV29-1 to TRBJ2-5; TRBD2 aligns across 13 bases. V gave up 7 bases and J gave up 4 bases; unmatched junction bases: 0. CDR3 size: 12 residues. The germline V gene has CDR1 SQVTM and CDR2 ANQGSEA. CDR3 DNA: TGCAGCGGGACTAGCGGGGGAGAGACCCAGTACTTC. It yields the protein CSGTSGGETQYF.

Written as DNA, the CDR3 is TGTGCCAGCAGTCGAGGGAGATATTACGAGCAGTACTTC. Protein: CASSRGRYYEQYF. The chain links TRBV2 to TRBJ2-7, with a possible D match to TRBD2 (5 bases). Germline CDR1 reads SNHLY; CDR2 reads FYNNEI. The CDR3 is 13 residues long. V lost 5 bases to trimming and J lost 4 bases, with 12 bases between them.